The sequence of this TCR beta chain was determined in a study of cytomegalovirus exposure and HLA in healthy donors. Study observations and caveats: Previously analyzed data showed that most TCR beta V segments were productive at a frequency of about 87% or about 30%. Looking again later, the authors saw that most CMV-associated TCR beta chains seemed HLA-restricted.

The PCR used 60 Vbeta and 13 Jbeta primers. Produced via immunoSEQ multiplex PCR; TCRdb's table is partial and in-frame only. Counted here are approximately 200,000 clones, around 78% occurring once; the ten biggest clones make up 1.5% to 2%. Donors had nominal health at sampling but likely had unrecorded immune exposures. With regard to this clone: What it binds is not known.

V dropped 5 bases and J dropped 1; count of bases not matched to a gene: 18. From germline, CDR1 is SGDLS and CDR2 YYNGEE. The CDR3 extends over 19 amino acids. The source of this sequence is a man under 40 in good health and CMV-seronegative. The chain carries TRBV9 and TRBJ1-1, with 9 bases identical to TRBD1. The source material was PBMCs. The CDR3, as DNA: TGTGCCAGCAGAGGCTTGATCGAGGGACAGGGACGAGGGAACACTGAAGCTTTCTTT. It codes for CASRGLIEGQGRGNTEAFF.